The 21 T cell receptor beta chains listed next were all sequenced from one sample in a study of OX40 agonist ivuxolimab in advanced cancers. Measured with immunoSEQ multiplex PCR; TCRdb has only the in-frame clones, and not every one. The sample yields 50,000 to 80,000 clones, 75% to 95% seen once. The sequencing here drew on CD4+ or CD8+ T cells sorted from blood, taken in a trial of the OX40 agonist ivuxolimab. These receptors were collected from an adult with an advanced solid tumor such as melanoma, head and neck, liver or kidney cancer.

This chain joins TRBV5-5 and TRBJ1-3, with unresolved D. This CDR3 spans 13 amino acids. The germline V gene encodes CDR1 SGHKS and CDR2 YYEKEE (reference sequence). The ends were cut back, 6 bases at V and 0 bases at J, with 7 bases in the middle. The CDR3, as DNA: TGTGCCAGCAAGCAGAGCTCTGGAAACACCATATATTTT. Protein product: CASKQSSGNTIYF.

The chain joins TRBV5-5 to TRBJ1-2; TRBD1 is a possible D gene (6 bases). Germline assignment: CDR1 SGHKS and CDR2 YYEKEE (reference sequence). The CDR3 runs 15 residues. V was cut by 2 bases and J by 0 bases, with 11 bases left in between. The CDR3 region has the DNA TGTGCCAGCAGCTTATGGGACACAGCTAACTATGGCTACACCTTC. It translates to CASSLWDTANYGYTF. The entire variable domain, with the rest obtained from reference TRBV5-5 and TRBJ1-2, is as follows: DAGVTQSPTHLIKTRGQQVTLRCSPISGHKSVSWYQQVLGQGPQFIFQYYEKEERGRGNFPDRFSARQFPNYSSELNVNALLLGDSALYLCASSLWDTANYGYTFGSGTRLTVV.

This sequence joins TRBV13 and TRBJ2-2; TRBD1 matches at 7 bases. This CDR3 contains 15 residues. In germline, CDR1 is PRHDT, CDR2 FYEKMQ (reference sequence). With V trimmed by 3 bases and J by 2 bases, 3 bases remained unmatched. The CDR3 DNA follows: TGTGCCAGCAGCTTCCGACAGGGAAACACCGGGGAGCTGTTTTTT. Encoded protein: CASSFRQGNTGELFF.

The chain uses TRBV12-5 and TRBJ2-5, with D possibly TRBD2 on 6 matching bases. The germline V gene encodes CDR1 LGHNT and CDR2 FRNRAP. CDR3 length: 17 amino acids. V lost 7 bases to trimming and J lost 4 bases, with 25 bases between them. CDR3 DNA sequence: TGTGCTAGTGCCCGGAGCGAGGGTGGGGGGTCGCGAGAGACCCAGTACTTC. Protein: CASARSEGGGSRETQYF.

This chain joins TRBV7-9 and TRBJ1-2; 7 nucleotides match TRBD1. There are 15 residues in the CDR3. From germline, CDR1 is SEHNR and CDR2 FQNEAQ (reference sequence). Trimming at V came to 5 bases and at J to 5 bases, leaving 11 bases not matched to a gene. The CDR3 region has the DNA TGTGCCAGCAGCCTCCAAACGGGACAGACGTATGGCTACACCTTC. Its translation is CASSLQTGQTYGYTF.

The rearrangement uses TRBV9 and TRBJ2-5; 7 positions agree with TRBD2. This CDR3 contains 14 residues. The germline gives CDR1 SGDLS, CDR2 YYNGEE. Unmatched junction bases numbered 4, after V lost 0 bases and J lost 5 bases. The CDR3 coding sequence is TGTGCCAGCAGCGTAGCGGCCGGGAGGGAGACCCAGTACTTC. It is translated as CASSVAAGRETQYF.

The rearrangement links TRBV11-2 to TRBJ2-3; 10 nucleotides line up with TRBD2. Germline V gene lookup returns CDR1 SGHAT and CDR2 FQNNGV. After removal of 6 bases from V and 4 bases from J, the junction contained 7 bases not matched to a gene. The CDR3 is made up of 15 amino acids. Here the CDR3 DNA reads TGTGCCAGCAGAAGGCTAGCGGGAGTGGCAGATACGCAGTATTTT. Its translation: CASRRLAGVADTQYF.

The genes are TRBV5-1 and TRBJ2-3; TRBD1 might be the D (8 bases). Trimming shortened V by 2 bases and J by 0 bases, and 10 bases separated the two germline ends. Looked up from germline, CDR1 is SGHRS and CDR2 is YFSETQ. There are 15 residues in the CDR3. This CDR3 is CASSLQGGSTDTQYF. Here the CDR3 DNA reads TGCGCCAGCAGCTTACAGGGGGGGAGCACAGATACGCAGTATTTT.

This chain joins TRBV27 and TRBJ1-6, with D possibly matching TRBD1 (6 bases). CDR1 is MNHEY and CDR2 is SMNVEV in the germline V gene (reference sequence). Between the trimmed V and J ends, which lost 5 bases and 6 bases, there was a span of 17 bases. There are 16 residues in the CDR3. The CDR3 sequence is CASSKFPGHVNSPLHF. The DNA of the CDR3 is TGTGCCAGCAGTAAATTTCCGGGACATGTTAATTCACCCCTCCACTTT.

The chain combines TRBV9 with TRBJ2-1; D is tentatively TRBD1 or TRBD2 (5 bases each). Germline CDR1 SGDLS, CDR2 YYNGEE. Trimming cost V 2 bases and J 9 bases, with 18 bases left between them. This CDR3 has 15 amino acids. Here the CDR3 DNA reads TGTGCCAGCAGCGTTGCAGGGACGGACGAGGGTGAGCAGTTCTTC. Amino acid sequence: CASSVAGTDEGEQFF.

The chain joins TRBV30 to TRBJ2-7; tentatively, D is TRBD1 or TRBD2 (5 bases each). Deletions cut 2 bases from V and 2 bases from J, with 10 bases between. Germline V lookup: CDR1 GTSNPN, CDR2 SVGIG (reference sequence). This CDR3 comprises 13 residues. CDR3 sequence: CAWSRDRAYEQYF. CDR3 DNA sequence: TGTGCCTGGAGTCGGGACCGAGCCTACGAGCAGTACTTC. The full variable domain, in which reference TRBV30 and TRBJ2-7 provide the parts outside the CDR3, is SQTIHQWPATLVQPVGSPLSLECTVEGTSNPNLYWYRQAAGRGLQLLFYSVGIGQISSEVPQNLSASRPQDRQFILSSKKLLLSDSGFYLCAWSRDRAYEQYFGPGTRLTVT.

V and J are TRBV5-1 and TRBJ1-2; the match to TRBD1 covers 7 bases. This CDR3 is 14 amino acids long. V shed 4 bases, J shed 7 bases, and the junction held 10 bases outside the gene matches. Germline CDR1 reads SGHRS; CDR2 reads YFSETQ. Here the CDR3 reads CASSPEGASRGYTF. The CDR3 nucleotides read TGCGCCAGCAGCCCCGAGGGGGCCTCCCGTGGCTACACCTTC.

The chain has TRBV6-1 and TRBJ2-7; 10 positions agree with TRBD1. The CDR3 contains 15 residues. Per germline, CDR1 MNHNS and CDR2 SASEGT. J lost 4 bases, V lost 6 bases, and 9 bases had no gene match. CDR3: CASSGDRGRWYEQYF. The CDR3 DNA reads TGTGCCAGCAGCGGGGACAGGGGACGTTGGTACGAGCAGTACTTC.

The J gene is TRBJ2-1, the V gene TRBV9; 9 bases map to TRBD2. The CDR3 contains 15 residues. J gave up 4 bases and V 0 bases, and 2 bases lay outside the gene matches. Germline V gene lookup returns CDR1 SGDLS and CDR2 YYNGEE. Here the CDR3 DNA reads TGTGCCAGCAGCGTAGTAGCGGGAGTTTACAATGAGCAGTTCTTC. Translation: CASSVVAGVYNEQFF.

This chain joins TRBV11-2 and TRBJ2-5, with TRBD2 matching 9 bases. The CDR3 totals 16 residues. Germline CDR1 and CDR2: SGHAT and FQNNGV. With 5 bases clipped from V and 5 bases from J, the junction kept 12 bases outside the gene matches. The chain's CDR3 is CASSPTAGGSWETQYF. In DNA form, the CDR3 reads TGTGCCAGCAGCCCCACCGCGGGAGGGTCGTGGGAGACCCAGTACTTC.

The CDR3 region is CASSSPPVTGPYEQYF. CDR3 in DNA: TGTGCCAGCAGCTCCCCCCCGGTGACAGGGCCCTACGAGCAGTACTTC. The J gene is TRBJ2-7, the V gene TRBV28; 7 bases are shared with TRBD1. Germline V gene sequence: CDR1 MDHEN, CDR2 SYDVKM. With 6 bases clipped from V and 2 bases from J, the junction kept 13 bases outside the gene matches. The CDR3 extends over 16 amino acids.

The CDR3, as DNA: TGCGCCAGCAGCCCCGGACCCCCCTCAGATACGCAGTATTTT. Amino acid sequence: CASSPGPPSDTQYF. This chain joins TRBV5-1 and TRBJ2-3, with D uncertain. The V end lost 4 bases, the J end lost 4 bases, and 13 bases lay between the germline ends. Germline CDR1 and CDR2: SGHRS and YFSETQ. The CDR3 is 14 residues long.

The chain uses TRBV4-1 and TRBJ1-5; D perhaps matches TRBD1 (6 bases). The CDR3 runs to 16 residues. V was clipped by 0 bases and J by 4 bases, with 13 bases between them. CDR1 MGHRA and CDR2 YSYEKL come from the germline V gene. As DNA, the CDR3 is TGCGCCAGCAGCCAAGATCAAGGGGGGCGTAATCAGCCCCAGCATTTT. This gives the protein CASSQDQGGRNQPQHF.

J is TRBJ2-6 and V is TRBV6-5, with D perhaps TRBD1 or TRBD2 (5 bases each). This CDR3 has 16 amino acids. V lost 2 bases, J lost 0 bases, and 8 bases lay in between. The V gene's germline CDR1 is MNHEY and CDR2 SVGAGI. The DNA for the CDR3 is TGTGCCAGCAGTTACAGAGGGGTCTCTGGGGCCAACGTCCTGACTTTC. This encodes CASSYRGVSGANVLTF.

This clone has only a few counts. This CDR3 reads CASSETGINQPQHF. Here the CDR3 DNA reads TGTGCCAGCAGTGAGACAGGTATCAATCAGCCCCAGCATTTT. V is TRBV25-1 and J is TRBJ1-5, with a weak D call TRBD1 (6 bases). The CDR3 is made up of 14 amino acids. The germline V and J ends were trimmed by 3 bases and 3 bases, with 9 bases remaining between them. Germline V lookup: CDR1 MGHDK, CDR2 SYGVNS.

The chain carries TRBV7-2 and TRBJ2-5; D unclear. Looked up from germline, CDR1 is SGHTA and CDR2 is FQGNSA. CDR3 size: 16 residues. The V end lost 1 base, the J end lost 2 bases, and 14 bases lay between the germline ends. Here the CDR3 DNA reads TGTGCCAGCAGCTTAGACGGCCCATCCCCGCAAGAGACCCAGTACTTC. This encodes CASSLDGPSPQETQYF. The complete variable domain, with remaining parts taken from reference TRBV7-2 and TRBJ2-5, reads GAGVSQSPSNKVTEKGKDVELRCDPISGHTALYWYRQSLGQGLEFLIYFQGNSAPDKSGLPSDRFSAERTGGSVSTLTIQRTQQEDSAVYLCASSLDGPSPQETQYFGPGTRLLVL.